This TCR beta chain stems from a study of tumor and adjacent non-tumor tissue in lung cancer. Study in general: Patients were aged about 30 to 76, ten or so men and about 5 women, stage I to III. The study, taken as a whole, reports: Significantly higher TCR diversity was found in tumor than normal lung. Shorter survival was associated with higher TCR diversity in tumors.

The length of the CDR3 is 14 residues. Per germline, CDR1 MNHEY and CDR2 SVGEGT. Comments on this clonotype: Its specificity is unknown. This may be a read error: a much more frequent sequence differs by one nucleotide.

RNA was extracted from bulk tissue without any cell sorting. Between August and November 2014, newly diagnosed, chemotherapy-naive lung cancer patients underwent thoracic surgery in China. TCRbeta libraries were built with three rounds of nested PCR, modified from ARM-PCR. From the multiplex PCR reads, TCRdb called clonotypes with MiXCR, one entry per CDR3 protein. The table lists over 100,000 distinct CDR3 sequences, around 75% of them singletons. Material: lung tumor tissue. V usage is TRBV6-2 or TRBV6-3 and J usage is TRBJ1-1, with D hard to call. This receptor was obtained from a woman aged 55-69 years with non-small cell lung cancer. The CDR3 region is CASIGRIRRTEALF. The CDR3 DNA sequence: TGTGCCAGCATCGGAAGGATTAGAAGAACTGAAGCTTTATTT.